The 31 T cell receptor beta chains below were found in one sample sequenced in a study of vaccination and CD4 T cells after COVID-19 (dated by TCRdb to between 2022 and 2023). Antigens for these TCRs are unknown. In light of the paper, this sample's treatment or condition label describes: approximately 10-day PBMC culture with coronavirus spike peptide pools or control peptides (ViraFEST assay). Receptors were amplified or captured by PCR. The instrument given in TCRdb is Illumina iSeq 100. At the Johns Hopkins FTIC core, DNA from the cultured CD4+ T cells underwent TCR sequencing with the Oncomine TCR Beta short-read assay. TCRdb reanalyzed the raw reads on its own, using fastp at Q25 for trimming and MiXCR for clone calling, and kept in-frame beta chains. CDR3 protein duplicates are merged, each entry listing the most common genes and DNA. The sample data list 10,000 to 15,000 distinct CDR3 sequences, and 45% to 60% of these were observed just once. Under 30% of the sample lies in the top ten.

The sample was CD4+ T cells from blood, cultured in vitro. Receptors originate from a human donor who had recovered from COVID-19.

A few counts support this clonotype. J is TRBJ1-2 and V is TRBV4-3; D is ambiguous. Deletions cut 3 bases from V and 2 bases from J, with 13 bases between. The CDR3 contains 15 residues. Germline V gene sequence: CDR1 LGHNA, CDR2 YSLEER. CDR3 in DNA: TGCGCCAGCAGCCAGGCCGGACTGATCAACTATGGCTACACCTTC. Protein: CASSQAGLINYGYTF.

The rearrangement uses TRBV4-3 and TRBJ1-2; D is unresolved. CDR1 and CDR2 from the germline V gene are LGHNA and YSLEER. The CDR3 extends over 15 amino acids. With 4 bases removed from V and 2 bases from J, the gap between germline ends came to 14 bases. For the CDR3, the DNA is TGCGCCAGCAGCCCCCGAAGGTTACAGAACTATGGCTACACCTTC. Encoded protein: CASSPRRLQNYGYTF.

The chain recombines TRBV6-1 with TRBJ1-5; 10 nucleotides line up with TRBD1. The germline gives CDR1 MNHNS, CDR2 SASEGT. Losses at the gene ends were 6 bases for V and 7 bases for J; bases not matched to a gene: 9. There are 15 residues in the CDR3. CDR3 in amino acids: CASSPGGQGLQPQHF. CDR3 coding DNA: TGTGCCAGCAGCCCCGGGGGACAGGGGCTCCAGCCCCAGCATTTT.

The chain recombines TRBV7-9 with TRBJ1-2; TRBD1 is a possible D gene (6 bases). This CDR3 contains 14 residues. V gave up 5 bases and J gave up 4 bases, with 14 bases separating them. The germline gives CDR1 SEHNR, CDR2 FQNEAQ (reference sequence). As DNA, the CDR3 is TGTGCCAGCAGCCTAGTCGACAGGTCCTATGGCTACACCTTC. The encoded protein is CASSLVDRSYGYTF.

The chain joins TRBV7-9 to TRBJ2-3, with D unresolved. V lost 5 bases, J lost 2 bases, and 5 bases lay in between. There are 12 residues in the CDR3. CDR1 and CDR2 from the germline V gene are SEHNR and FQNEAQ (reference sequence). CDR3 sequence: CASSTITDTQYF. CDR3 DNA: TGTGCCAGCAGCACCATCACAGATACGCAGTATTTT.

The rearrangement joins TRBV19 to TRBJ2-7; TRBD1 matches at 8 bases. V shed 7 bases and J 2 bases; nucleotides not matched to a gene: 4. Germline-derived CDR1 and CDR2 are LNHDA and SQIVND (reference sequence). CDR3 length: 13 amino acids. The CDR3: CASMGTGPYEQYF. CDR3 sequence (DNA): TGTGCCAGTATGGGGACAGGACCCTACGAGCAGTACTTC.

The V gene is TRBV11-1, the J gene TRBJ1-2, with TRBD1 matching over 7 bases. The CDR3 has 14 residues. V lost 5 bases, J lost 2 bases, and 5 bases stayed unmatched. The germline V gene has CDR1 SGHAT and CDR2 FQDESV (reference sequence). CDR3 in DNA: TGTGCCAGCAGCCGGGGACAGCGAAACTATGGCTACACCTTC. This codes for CASSRGQRNYGYTF.

The chain links TRBV6-1 to TRBJ2-2; 9 bases map to TRBD2. Unmatched junction bases numbered 6, after V lost 5 bases and J lost 5 bases. The CDR3 runs to 15 residues. Germline V lookup: CDR1 MNHNS, CDR2 SASEGT. CDR3 loop: CASSRRGGGTGELFF. Here the CDR3 DNA reads TGTGCCAGCAGTAGACGCGGGGGGGGAACCGGGGAGCTGTTTTTT.

This clonotype was seen more than once but under ten times. V is TRBV6-1 and J is TRBJ1-1; 7 bases map to TRBD1. The length of the CDR3 is 13 residues. Germline lookup yields CDR1 MNHNS and CDR2 SASEGT. After removal of 8 bases from V and 5 bases from J, the junction contained 8 bases not matched to a gene. The chain's CDR3 is CASGFTGETEAFF. The CDR3 coding sequence is TGTGCCAGCGGATTTACAGGGGAGACTGAAGCTTTCTTT.

This clonotype was counted a few times. The chain combines TRBV20-1 with TRBJ1-1; 7 bases fit TRBD1. The V gene's germline CDR1 is DFQATT and CDR2 SNEGSKA (reference sequence). CDR3 length: 13 residues. With V trimmed by 3 bases and J by 7 bases, 8 bases remained unmatched. CDR3 DNA: TGCAGTGCTAGGTCGGGACAGTCATTTGAAGCTTTCTTT. This gives the protein CSARSGQSFEAFF.

The chain combines TRBV24-1 with TRBJ1-5; D gene uncertain. The germline V and J ends were trimmed by 2 bases and 0 bases, with 10 bases remaining between them. The CDR3 sequence is 16 residues long. Germline CDR1 and CDR2: KGHDR and SFDVKD. The CDR3 bases are TGTGCCACCAGTGATTCCCGACGGTATAGCAATCAGCCCCAGCATTTT. This encodes CATSDSRRYSNQPQHF.

This clonotype was found once. The chain links TRBV28 to TRBJ1-2, with TRBD1 matching over 7 bases. Germline V gene sequence: CDR1 MDHEN, CDR2 SYDVKM. This CDR3 comprises 12 residues. Trimming at V came to 5 bases and at J to 4 bases, leaving 1 base not matched to a gene. CDR3 DNA: TGTGCCAGCAGTCGGGACAGCTATGGCTACACCTTC. Protein product: CASSRDSYGYTF.

J is TRBJ2-5 and V is TRBV7-6, with D unclear. Trimming cost V 5 bases and J 3 bases, with 13 bases left between them. The CDR3 is 14 residues long. Germline CDR1 SGHVS, CDR2 FNYEAQ. For the CDR3, the DNA is TGTGCCAGCAGCCCCGTTTGGGCAGAAGAGACCCAGTACTTC. This translates into CASSPVWAEETQYF.

This clonotype was counted only a few times. This sequence joins TRBV6-1 and TRBJ1-1, with D tentatively TRBD1 (5 bases). The germline V and J ends were trimmed by 6 bases and 1 base, with 12 bases remaining between them. CDR1 MNHNS and CDR2 SASEGT come from the germline V gene. This CDR3 comprises 14 residues. The chain's CDR3 is CASSLDRQNTEAFF. In nucleotides, the CDR3 is TGTGCCAGCAGCCTCGACAGACAGAACACTGAAGCTTTCTTT.

V and J are TRBV20-1 and TRBJ1-1; D is undetermined. CDR3 length: 16 residues. V lost 3 bases to trimming and J lost 1 base, with 18 bases between them. CDR1 is DFQATT and CDR2 is SNEGSKA in the germline V gene (reference sequence). Here the CDR3 reads CSASLPGAAKNTEAFF. The CDR3 region has the DNA TGCAGTGCTAGCCTGCCGGGTGCGGCTAAGAACACTGAAGCTTTCTTT.

In regard to this clonotype: At one end, the junction sequence differs from germline, possibly due to a read error. The V call is TRBV7-7, the J call TRBJ1-5; TRBD1 aligns across 9 bases. The CDR3 is 19 residues long. CDR1 and CDR2 (germline): SSHAT, FNYEAQ (reference sequence). The DNA for the CDR3 is TGTGCTAGCAGCTCCGGGACAGGGAGAGGGGGTTATAGCAGTCAGCCCCAGCATTTT. Encoded protein: CASSSGTGRGGYSSQPQHF.

V and J are TRBV7-8 and TRBJ2-1; D remains unclear. CDR1 and CDR2 from the germline V gene are SGHVS and FQNEAQ. V lost 1 base to trimming and J lost 10 bases, with 26 bases between them. The CDR3 has 18 residues. CDR3 protein: CASSLGLKAPRPYREQFF. Written as DNA, the CDR3 is TGTGCCAGCAGCTTAGGCCTAAAAGCCCCGCGCCCCTATCGGGAGCAGTTCTTC.

The sample holds one count of this clonotype. The chain has TRBV5-1 and TRBJ2-7, with a possible D match to TRBD1 (5 bases). V was pared by 2 bases and J by 7 bases, with 13 bases between. This CDR3 is built from 13 residues. CDR1 is SGHRS and CDR2 is YFSETQ in the germline V gene. CDR3 sequence (DNA): TGCGCCAGCAGCTTAGTACAGGCCGGGGAGCAGTACTTC. It encodes CASSLVQAGEQYF. The full variable domain, its missing parts supplied by reference TRBV5-1 and TRBJ2-7, is KAGVTQTPRYLIKTRGQQVTLSCSPISGHRSVSWYQQTPGQGLQFLFEYFSETQRNKGNFPGRFSGRQFSNSRSEMNVSTLELGDSALYLCASSLVQAGEQYFGPGTRLTVT.

This clonotype is deemed large. V usage is TRBV7-9 and J usage is TRBJ1-1; D is undetermined. Germline CDR1 reads SEHNR; CDR2 reads FQNEAQ (reference sequence). The CDR3 spans 14 residues. Trimming left V 5 bases short and J 2 bases short, with 12 bases between. The CDR3 reads CASSLSRSNTEAFF. CDR3 sequence (DNA): TGTGCCAGCAGCCTCTCCAGGTCCAACACTGAAGCTTTCTTT.

V usage is TRBV6-1 and J usage is TRBJ2-2; D unclear. Per the germline V gene, CDR1 is MNHNS and CDR2 is SASEGT. V was pared by 10 bases and J by 0 bases, with 12 bases between. The CDR3 is 14 residues long. In DNA form, the CDR3 reads TGTGCCACAATCCGGGTTCCGAACACCGGGGAGCTGTTTTTT. Protein product: CATIRVPNTGELFF.

The chain has TRBV20-1 and TRBJ1-1, with a possible D match to TRBD1 (5 bases). Germline V CDR1 and CDR2: DFQATT, SNEGSKA (reference sequence). The CDR3 is made up of 16 amino acids. The V end lost 0 bases, the J end lost 8 bases, and 22 bases lay between the germline ends. CDR3 in DNA: TGCAGTGCTAGAGATGTTCAGGGAGGGAGGCACTGGGAAGCTTTCTTT. Its translation is CSARDVQGGRHWEAFF.

The chain combines TRBV20-1 with TRBJ1-4; D call uncertain. V gave up 3 bases and J gave up 0 bases, with 8 bases separating them. CDR1 DFQATT and CDR2 SNEGSKA come from the germline V gene (reference sequence). The CDR3 spans 14 residues. Here the CDR3 reads CSASRQATNEKLFF. The CDR3 DNA is TGCAGTGCTAGTAGACAAGCAACTAATGAAAAACTGTTTTTT.

J is TRBJ2-7 and V is TRBV20-1; unclear D gene. Per germline, CDR1 DFQATT and CDR2 SNEGSKA (reference sequence). The CDR3 loop spans 14 amino acids. With 3 bases removed from V and 5 bases from J, the gap between germline ends came to 17 bases. The CDR3 here is CSARAARRNNEQYF. CDR3 coding DNA: TGCAGTGCTAGGGCTGCACGGCGGAACAACGAGCAGTACTTC.

The chain links TRBV6-1 to TRBJ2-7, with D possibly being TRBD1 (5 bases). The V gene's germline CDR1 is MNHNS and CDR2 SASEGT. Between the trimmed V and J ends, which lost 6 bases and 2 bases, there was a span of 11 bases. This CDR3 has 13 residues. CDR3 loop: CASSPGRAYEQYF. CDR3 DNA: TGTGCCAGCAGCCCGGGCAGGGCCTACGAGCAGTACTTC.

The J gene is TRBJ2-5, the V gene TRBV12-3 or TRBV12-4; TRBD2 agrees at 11 bases. This CDR3 has 14 amino acids. V lost 6 bases and J lost 7; bases outside the gene matches: 7. CDR3 sequence reads: CASRLAGELVTQYF. CDR3 bases: TGTGCCAGCAGACTAGCGGGGGAGCTGGTGACCCAGTACTTC.

The chain is built from TRBV19 and TRBJ1-5; the match to TRBD1 covers 12 bases. Germline values: CDR1 LNHDA, CDR2 SQIVND (reference sequence). The CDR3 sequence is 14 residues long. V was clipped by 6 bases and J by 6 bases; unmatched bases: 3. The CDR3 sequence is CASSGTGGPQPQHF. The CDR3 DNA sequence: TGTGCCAGTAGCGGGACAGGGGGCCCTCAGCCCCAGCATTTT.

In this sample, this clonotype turned up a few times. The rearrangement links TRBV7-8 to TRBJ1-1, with a possible D match to TRBD1 (5 bases). From germline, CDR1 is SGHVS and CDR2 FQNEAQ. This CDR3 has 13 amino acids. The V end lost 5 bases, the J end lost 3 bases, and 10 bases lay between the germline ends. In nucleotides, the CDR3 is TGTGCCAGCAGCCGCGCGGGGCACACTGAAGCTTTCTTT. Protein sequence: CASSRAGHTEAFF.

This clonotype was observed a few times. The chain employs TRBV30 and TRBJ1-2, with D perhaps matching TRBD1 (5 bases). CDR1 and CDR2 (germline): GTSNPN, SVGIG (reference sequence). The CDR3 is 13 residues long. The V end was cut by 3 bases, the J end by 7 bases, with 15 bases between. DNA for the CDR3: TGTGCCTGGAGGATCACACCGGGACTTGGCTACACCTTC. Translated, it gives CAWRITPGLGYTF.

The chain recombines TRBV12-3 or TRBV12-4 with TRBJ1-2; 8 nucleotides agree with TRBD1. The CDR3 is 16 residues long. The ends lost 5 bases at V and 4 bases at J; junction bases unmatched: 12. CDR3: CASSPQAGQAVYGYTF. In nucleotides, the CDR3 is TGTGCCAGCAGTCCTCAGGCGGGACAGGCCGTCTATGGCTACACCTTC.

This clonotype showed up just a few times. This sequence joins TRBV7-8 and TRBJ2-3; TRBD1 matches 7 bases. CDR3 length equals 14 residues. J was trimmed by 0 bases and V by 4 bases; bases with no gene match: 1. Looked up from germline, CDR1 is SGHVS and CDR2 is FQNEAQ. The CDR3 DNA reads as TGTGCCAGCAGCTGGGACAGAAGCACAGATACGCAGTATTTT. It codes for CASSWDRSTDTQYF.

This clonotype was found a few times. CDR3 sequence (DNA): TGTGCCAGCAGCCAAGATCGAAGCTATGGCTACACCTTC. As protein: CASSQDRSYGYTF. This sequence joins TRBV14 and TRBJ1-2; no definite D call. Germline assignment: CDR1 SGHDN and CDR2 FVKESK. CDR3 size: 13 residues. V was clipped by 0 bases and J by 4 bases, with 6 bases between them.